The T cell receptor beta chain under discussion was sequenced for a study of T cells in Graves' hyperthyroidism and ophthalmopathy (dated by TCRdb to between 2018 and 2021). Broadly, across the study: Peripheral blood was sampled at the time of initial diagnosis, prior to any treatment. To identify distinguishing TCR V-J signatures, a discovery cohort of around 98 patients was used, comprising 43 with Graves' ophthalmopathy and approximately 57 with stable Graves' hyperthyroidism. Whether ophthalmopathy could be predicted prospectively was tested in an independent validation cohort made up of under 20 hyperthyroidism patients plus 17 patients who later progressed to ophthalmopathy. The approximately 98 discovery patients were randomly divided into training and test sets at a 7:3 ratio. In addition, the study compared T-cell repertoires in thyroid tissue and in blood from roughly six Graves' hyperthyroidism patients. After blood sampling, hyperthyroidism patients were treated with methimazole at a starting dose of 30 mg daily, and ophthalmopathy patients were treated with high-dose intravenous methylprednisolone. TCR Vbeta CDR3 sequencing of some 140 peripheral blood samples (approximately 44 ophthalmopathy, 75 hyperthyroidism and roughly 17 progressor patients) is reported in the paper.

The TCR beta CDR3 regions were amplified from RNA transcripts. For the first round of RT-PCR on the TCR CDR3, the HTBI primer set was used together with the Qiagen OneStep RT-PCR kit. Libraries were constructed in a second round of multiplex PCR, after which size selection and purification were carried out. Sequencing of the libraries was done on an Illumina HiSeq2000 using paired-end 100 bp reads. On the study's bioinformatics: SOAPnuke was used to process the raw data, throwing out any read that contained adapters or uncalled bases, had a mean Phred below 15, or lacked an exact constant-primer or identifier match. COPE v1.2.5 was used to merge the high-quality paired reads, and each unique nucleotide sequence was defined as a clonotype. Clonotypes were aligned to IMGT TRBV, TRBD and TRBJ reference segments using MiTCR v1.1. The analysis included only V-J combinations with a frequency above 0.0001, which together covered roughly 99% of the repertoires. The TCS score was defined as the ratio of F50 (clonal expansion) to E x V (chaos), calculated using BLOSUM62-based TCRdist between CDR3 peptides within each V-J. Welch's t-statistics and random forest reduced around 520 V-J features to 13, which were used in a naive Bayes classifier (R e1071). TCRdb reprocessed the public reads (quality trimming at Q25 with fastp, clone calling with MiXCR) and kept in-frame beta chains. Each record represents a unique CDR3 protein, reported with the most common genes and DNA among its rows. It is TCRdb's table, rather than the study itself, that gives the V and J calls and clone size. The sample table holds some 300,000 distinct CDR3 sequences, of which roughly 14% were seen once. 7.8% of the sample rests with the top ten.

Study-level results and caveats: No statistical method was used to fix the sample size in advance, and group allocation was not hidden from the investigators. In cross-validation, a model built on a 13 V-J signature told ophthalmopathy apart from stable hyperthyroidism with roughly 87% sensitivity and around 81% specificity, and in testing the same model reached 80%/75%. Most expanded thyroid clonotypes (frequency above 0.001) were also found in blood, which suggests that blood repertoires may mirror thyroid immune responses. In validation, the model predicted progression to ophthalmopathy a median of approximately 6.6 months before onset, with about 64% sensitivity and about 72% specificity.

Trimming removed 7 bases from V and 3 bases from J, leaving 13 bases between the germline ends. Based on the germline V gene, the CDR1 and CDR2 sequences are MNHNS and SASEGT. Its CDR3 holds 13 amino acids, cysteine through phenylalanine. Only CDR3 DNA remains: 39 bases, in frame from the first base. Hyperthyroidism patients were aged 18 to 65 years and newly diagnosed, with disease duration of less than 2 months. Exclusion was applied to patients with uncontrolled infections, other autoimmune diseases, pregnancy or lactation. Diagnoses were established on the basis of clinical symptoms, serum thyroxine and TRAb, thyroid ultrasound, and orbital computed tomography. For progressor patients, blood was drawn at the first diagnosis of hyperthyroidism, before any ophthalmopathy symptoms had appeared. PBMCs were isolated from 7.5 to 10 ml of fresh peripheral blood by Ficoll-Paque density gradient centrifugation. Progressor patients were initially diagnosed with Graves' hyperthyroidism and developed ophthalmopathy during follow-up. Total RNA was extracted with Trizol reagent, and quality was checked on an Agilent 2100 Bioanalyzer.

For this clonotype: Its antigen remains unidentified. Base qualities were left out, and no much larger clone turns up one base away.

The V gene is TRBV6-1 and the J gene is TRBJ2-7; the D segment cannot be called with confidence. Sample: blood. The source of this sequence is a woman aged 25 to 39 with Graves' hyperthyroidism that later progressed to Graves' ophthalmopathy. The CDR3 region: CASTASTSYEQYF. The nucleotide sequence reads TGTGCCAGCACAGCATCGACGAGCTACGAGCAGTACTTC.